Presented here are 24 T cell receptor beta chains from one specimen sequenced in a study of blood T cell repertoires in COVID-19. Method: immunoSEQ multiplex PCR; TCRdb's copy keeps in-frame clones and lacks some. This sample yields about 440,000 clones, of which around 91% are seen a single time; about 0.6% belongs to the top ten. Source material: PBMCs or T cells enriched from blood (not recorded which). The receptors shown here come from a man aged 18 to 30 who had recovered from COVID-19.

This chain links TRBV9 with TRBJ1-2; TRBD1 is a possible D gene (6 bases). CDR3 size: 14 residues. Germline CDR1 and CDR2: SGDLS and YYNGEE. V was trimmed by 0 bases and J by 10 bases, leaving 16 bases between them. CDR3 residues: CASSVGDRSFDYTF. The CDR3 coding sequence is TGTGCCAGCAGCGTAGGTGACAGGAGTTTCGACTACACCTTC.

This clone was detected once. The rearrangement joins TRBV14 to TRBJ1-6; no clear D. CDR1 is SGHDN and CDR2 is FVKESK in the germline V gene. This CDR3 spans 15 amino acids. V was cut by 4 bases and J by 8 bases, with 15 bases left in between. CDR3 region: CASSPRAGGDSPLHF. CDR3 coding DNA: TGTGCCAGCAGCCCCCGGGCCGGCGGGGATTCACCCCTCCACTTT.

This clone was counted a single time. The genes are TRBV5-1 and TRBJ1-4, with 11 positions matching TRBD1. The CDR3 runs 15 residues. Germline-derived CDR1 and CDR2 are SGHRS and YFSETQ. V trimming: 3 bases; J trimming: 8 bases; junction bases outside the gene matches: 6. CDR3 nucleotide sequence: TGCGCCAGCAGCTCTACCGGGACAGGGGGAGAAAAACTGTTTTTT. The encoded protein is CASSSTGTGGEKLFF.

The chain couples TRBV18 to TRBJ1-2; D gene uncertain. There are 13 residues in the CDR3. Germline V gene lookup returns CDR1 KGHSH and CDR2 LQKENI. The V gene lost 2 bases and the J gene lost 4 bases, with 8 bases spanning the gap. The CDR3 is CASSPEGSYGYTF. The CDR3 nucleotides read TGTGCCAGCTCACCAGAGGGTAGCTATGGCTACACCTTC.

This chain joins TRBV28 and TRBJ1-5, with TRBD1 as a possible D gene (6 bases). The CDR3 covers 17 residues. Trimming shortened V by 6 bases and J by 4 bases, and 22 bases separated the two germline ends. CDR1 and CDR2 from the germline V gene are MDHEN and SYDVKM. The CDR3 spells CASRREDSAGANQPQHF. As DNA, the CDR3 is TGTGCCAGCAGGCGGGAGGACAGTGCTGGGGCGAATCAGCCCCAGCATTTT. Filled out from reference TRBV28 and TRBJ1-5, the complete variable domain reads DVKVTQSSRYLVKRTGEKVFLECVQDMDHENMFWYRQDPGLGLRLIYFSYDVKMKEKGDIPEGYSVSREKKERFSLILESASTNQTSMYLCASRREDSAGANQPQHFGDGTRLSIL.

The genes are TRBV27 and TRBJ1-1; D remains unclear. V gave up 4 bases and J gave up 5 bases, with 20 bases separating them. The CDR3 runs to 16 residues. CDR1 is MNHEY, CDR2 SMNVEV, per germline (reference sequence). CDR3 sequence reads: CASSSAVGRFITEAFF. The DNA of the CDR3 is TGTGCCAGCAGTTCAGCGGTGGGCAGGTTTATTACTGAAGCTTTCTTT.

The chain couples TRBV5-6 to TRBJ1-2, with 8 bases that match TRBD1. J lost 8 bases, V lost 4 bases, and 10 bases had no gene match. Germline V gene data show CDR1 as SGHDT and CDR2 as YYEEEE. This CDR3 has 14 residues. In DNA form, the CDR3 reads TGTGCCAGCAGCCCAAGGGACAGGATATACGGCTACACCTTC. This translates into CASSPRDRIYGYTF.

V gene TRBV6-5 combines with J gene TRBJ2-5; D remains unclear. The germline gives CDR1 MNHEY, CDR2 SVGAGI. This CDR3 region has 12 residues. The V end lost 4 bases, the J end lost 2 bases, and 5 bases lay between the germline ends. The DNA for the CDR3 is TGTGCCAGCAGTTCAGAACAAGAGACCCAGTACTTC. Its protein product is CASSSEQETQYF.

The rearrangement links TRBV6-5 to TRBJ1-1; TRBD1 matches at 7 bases. With V trimmed by 3 bases and J by 9 bases, 7 bases remained unmatched. The CDR3 consists of 13 residues. The germline gives CDR1 MNHEY, CDR2 SVGAGI. In DNA, the CDR3 is TGTGCCAGCAGTTATCAGGGGGGTGAAAAAGCTTTCTTT. This gives the protein CASSYQGGEKAFF.

V and J are TRBV7-9 and TRBJ1-6; D is ambiguous. Trimming removed 8 bases from V and 7 bases from J, with 15 bases in between. This CDR3 is 14 amino acids long. The germline CDR1 and CDR2 sequences are SEHNR and FQNEAQ (reference sequence). DNA for the CDR3: TGTGCCAGCCTTCCAAGCGGGATCAATTCACCCCTCCACTTT. Residues: CASLPSGINSPLHF. The full variable domain, its missing parts supplied by reference TRBV7-9 and TRBJ1-6, is DTGVSQNPRHKITKRGQNVTFRCDPISEHNRLYWYRQTLGQGPEFLTYFQNEAQLEKSRLLSDRFSAERPKGSFSTLEIQRTEQGDSAMYLCASLPSGINSPLHFGNGTRLTVT.

This clone has only a few counts. The rearrangement joins TRBV5-8 to TRBJ1-2, with D maybe TRBD1 (6 bases). Germline V CDR1 and CDR2: SGHTS, YDEGEE. This CDR3 has 15 residues. V dropped 3 bases and J dropped 1 base, with 13 bases sitting between them. This CDR3 is CASSWNGQNNYGYTF. The CDR3 DNA sequence: TGTGCCAGCAGCTGGAACGGACAGAATAACTATGGCTACACCTTC.

The V gene is TRBV19, the J gene TRBJ2-7; D remains unclear. The CDR3 has 15 residues. Germline lookup yields CDR1 LNHDA and CDR2 SQIVND (reference sequence). The V end lost 1 base, the J end lost 6 bases, and 16 bases lay between the germline ends. The CDR3 spells CASSIGQVGFCEQYF. CDR3 nucleotides: TGTGCCAGTAGTATAGGGCAGGTCGGCTTTTGCGAGCAGTACTTC.

The chain links TRBV9 to TRBJ1-1; the D is unclear. Germline loops: CDR1 SGDLS, CDR2 YYNGEE. This CDR3 region has 15 residues. With 3 bases removed from V and 1 base from J, the gap between germline ends came to 13 bases. CDR3 residues: CASSGQPGRNTEAFF. CDR3 bases: TGTGCCAGCAGCGGGCAACCAGGCAGGAACACTGAAGCTTTCTTT.

The chain joins TRBV11-2 to TRBJ2-1; tentative D call: TRBD2 (6 bases). V lost 4 bases and J 6 bases, leaving 16 bases between the germline ends. CDR3 length: 15 residues. Germline CDR1 SGHAT, CDR2 FQNNGV. DNA of the CDR3: TGTGCCAGCAGCTCCAAGGGACTGGTTTTCAATGAGCAGTTCTTC. This codes for CASSSKGLVFNEQFF. Full variable domain (rest looked up from reference TRBV11-2 and TRBJ2-1): EAGVAQSPRYKIIEKRQSVAFWCNPISGHATLYWYQQILGQGPKLLIQFQNNGVVDDSQLPKDRFSAERLKGVDSTLKIQPAKLEDSAVYLCASSSKGLVFNEQFFGPGTRLTVL.

The gene calls are TRBV19 and TRBJ2-3, with D perhaps TRBD2 (6 bases). The germline gives CDR1 LNHDA, CDR2 SQIVND (reference sequence). This CDR3 comprises 15 residues. Trimming took off 4 bases at V and 4 bases at J, with 15 bases between the two ends. CDR3 sequence: CASSTVTSSADTQYF. The DNA for the CDR3 is TGTGCCAGTAGTACGGTGACTAGTTCGGCAGATACGCAGTATTTT.

The V and J genes are TRBV4-1 and TRBJ2-5, with 12 bases that match TRBD2. In germline, CDR1 is MGHRA, CDR2 YSYEKL. With 2 bases clipped from V and 5 bases from J, the junction kept 6 bases outside the gene matches. There are 16 residues in the CDR3. The DNA for the CDR3 is TGCGCCAGCAGCCAATCCCCTAGCGGGGGGGCGGAGACCCAGTACTTC. Translation: CASSQSPSGGAETQYF.

The chain links TRBV5-1 to TRBJ1-5; 8 bases are a match to TRBD1. Per germline, CDR1 SGHRS and CDR2 YFSETQ. Trimming cost V 4 bases and J 4 bases; bases outside gene matches: 7. The CDR3 runs 15 residues. The CDR3 coding sequence is TGCGCCAGCAGCGCAGGACAGGGTGGGAATCAGCCCCAGCATTTT. Its protein is CASSAGQGGNQPQHF.

V usage is TRBV9 and J usage is TRBJ2-1, with 9 bases matching TRBD1. J was trimmed by 3 bases and V by 0 bases; bases with no gene match: 7. Germline CDR1 SGDLS, CDR2 YYNGEE. This CDR3 spans 17 amino acids. CDR3 sequence: CASSVGGGTGHYNEQFF. CDR3 coding DNA: TGTGCCAGCAGCGTAGGGGGCGGGACAGGGCACTACAATGAGCAGTTCTTC.

The rearrangement joins TRBV12-5 to TRBJ2-7, with a possible D match to TRBD1 (6 bases). The CDR3 is made up of 15 amino acids. V shed 6 bases and J shed 0 bases, with 15 bases lying between them. In germline, CDR1 is LGHNT, CDR2 FRNRAP. CDR3 nucleotide sequence: TGTGCTAGTGGATCCGGGACAAGAGGCTCCTACGAGCAGTACTTC. It codes for CASGSGTRGSYEQYF.

The V and J genes are TRBV9 and TRBJ2-1; 9 bases line up with TRBD2. The trim removed 0 bases at V and 0 bases at J, leaving 4 bases unmatched. The CDR3 consists of 17 residues. The germline gives CDR1 SGDLS, CDR2 YYNGEE. CDR3 bases: TGTGCCAGCAGCGTAGTAGCGGGAGACCACTCCTACAATGAGCAGTTCTTC. Its protein is CASSVVAGDHSYNEQFF.

V and J are TRBV5-5 and TRBJ1-5; TRBD1 matches 7 bases. Trimming removed 4 bases from V and 1 base from J; junction bases left unmatched: 2. CDR1 is SGHKS and CDR2 is YYEKEE in the germline V gene (reference sequence). This CDR3 comprises 14 residues. This chain's CDR3 is CASSPGQSNQPQHF. The CDR3 bases are TGTGCCAGCAGCCCGGGACAGAGCAATCAGCCCCAGCATTTT.

The chain is built from TRBV2 and TRBJ1-1; unclear D gene. The CDR3 is 13 amino acids. The germline V gene encodes CDR1 SNHLY and CDR2 FYNNEI. V lost 4 bases and J 3 bases, leaving 9 bases between the germline ends. CDR3 region: CASSGTEYTEAFF. CDR3 nucleotide sequence: TGTGCCAGCAGTGGCACTGAATACACTGAAGCTTTCTTT.

With regard to this clone: Other nucleotide sequences from this sample produce the same CDR3. V and J are TRBV3-1 (or the pseudogene TRBV3-2) and TRBJ1-1; a weak D match, TRBD1 (6 bases). Germline CDR1 is LGHDT and CDR2 is YNNKEL (reference sequence). Trimming took 4 bases from V and 5 from J, leaving 11 bases between them. The CDR3 is made up of 13 amino acids. This chain's CDR3 is CASSLQGRTEAFF. The CDR3 bases are TGTGCCAGCAGCCTACAGGGTAGGACTGAAGCTTTCTTT.

The V gene is TRBV13, the J gene TRBJ2-3; 7 bases fit TRBD1. Germline V gene lookup returns CDR1 PRHDT and CDR2 FYEKMQ (reference sequence). The V gene end was trimmed by 2 bases and the J gene end by 1 base; junction bases not matched to a gene: 3. The CDR3 length is 15 residues. CDR3 region: CASSLWTGRTDTQYF. CDR3 sequence (DNA): TGTGCCAGCAGCTTATGGACAGGCCGCACAGATACGCAGTATTTT. The complete variable domain, with remaining parts taken from reference TRBV13 and TRBJ2-3, reads AAGVIQSPRHLIKEKRETATLKCYPIPRHDTVYWYQQGPGQDPQFLISFYEKMQSDKGSIPDRFSAQQFSDYHSELNMSSLELGDSALYFCASSLWTGRTDTQYFGPGTRLTVL.